A single TCR beta chain is shown here with its context. Its target is not known. The data belong to a study of a mutant IDH1 vaccine in newly diagnosed glioma. At the level of the study: Patients received vaccination from 4-6 weeks after radiotherapy alone, or with temozolomide cycles. Treated individuals were around 60% male and roughly 40% female, averaging 40.4 years of age.

The V and J ends lost 3 bases and 0 bases respectively, with 6 bases between them. The CDR3 is made up of 13 amino acids. Germline-derived CDR1 and CDR2 are SEHNR and FQNEAQ (reference sequence). The time point here: week 5, during vaccination. Each vaccine dose was 300 ug of mutant IDH1 20-mer peptide, with topical imiquimod. The method was immunoSEQ multiplex PCR; TCRdb's version includes in-frame clones alone and lacks a portion of them. The data hold around 28,000 clones, with around 89% observed a single time. Overall study findings and caveats: Apparently unrelated to pseudoprogression were changes in the top peripheral T cell clonotypes.

The chain recombines TRBV7-9 with TRBJ2-7; D remains unclear. Sequences were derived from PBMCs, sampled from a glioma patient whose treatment included an IDH1 peptide vaccine. The origin of this receptor is a young man with glioma. CDR3: CASSFPSSYEQYF. CDR3 nucleotide sequence: TGTGCCAGCAGCTTTCCTAGCTCCTACGAGCAGTACTTC.